This paragraph covers one T cell receptor (beta chain) sequence. This record comes from a study of patients and donors after allogeneic stem cell transplantation. This CDR3 comprises 15 residues. V was clipped by 5 bases and J by 2 bases; unmatched bases: 3. The germline V gene has CDR1 SGDLS and CDR2 YYNGEE. TCRdb re-called the RT-PCR reads with MiXCR, one entry per CDR3 protein. Seen here are fewer than 75,000 distinct CDR3 sequences, more than 25% observed once, and the top ten hold approximately 26%. Sequencing was performed on blood, either unsorted or a sorted T cell fraction (not recorded which). This clonotype originated in a human donor who was either an allogeneic HSCT recipient or a stem cell or donor lymphocyte infusion donor (not recorded which). It is not recorded whose cells these are; they may come from a transplant donor. The chain links TRBV9 to TRBJ2-1; 11 nucleotides align to TRBD2. The CDR3 coding sequence is TGTGCCAGCAGTCCGGGACTAGCGGCCTACAATGAGCAGTTCTTC. This sequence encodes CASSPGLAAYNEQFF.